These 27 T cell receptor beta chains originate from one sample sequenced in a study of CD8 T cells in Susac syndrome. Random hexamers were used to reverse transcribe roughly 0.45 to 1 ug of RNA. Via MiXCR, TCRdb re-called the immunoSEQ multiplex PCR reads, giving one row per CDR3 protein. The repertoire holds more than 150,000 distinct CDR3 sequences, with roughly 96% as singletons. The sequenced sample consisted of CD8+ T cells from PBMCs. Source of these receptors: a human donor with multiple sclerosis.

The chain links TRBV12-3 or TRBV12-4 to TRBJ1-6, with TRBD1 as a possible D gene (6 bases). The CDR3 contains 13 residues. Trimming left V 6 bases short and J 7 bases short, with 10 bases between. This CDR3 reads CASRYTGNSPLHF. The CDR3 DNA reads as TGTGCCAGCAGATACACAGGGAATTCACCCCTCCACTTT.

The genes are TRBV29-1 and TRBJ2-7, with D possibly being TRBD1 (6 bases). This CDR3 region has 13 residues. Germline CDR1 and CDR2: SQVTM and ANQGSEA. V was clipped by 7 bases and J by 3 bases, with 16 bases between them. This CDR3 reads CSALTTDSYEQYF. The DNA of the CDR3 is TGCAGCGCCCTCACAACGGACAGCTACGAGCAGTACTTC.

V and J are TRBV30 and TRBJ2-3, with D possibly being TRBD1 or TRBD2 (5 bases each). V was trimmed by 8 bases and J by 6 bases, leaving 30 bases between them. In germline, CDR1 is GTSNPN, CDR2 SVGIG (reference sequence). The CDR3 consists of 17 residues. CDR3 in DNA: TGTGCCGGCGAAACCCTGGAACAGGACGGGGCACCCGATACGCAGTATTTT. Translated, it gives CAGETLEQDGAPDTQYF.

The V gene is TRBV12-3 or TRBV12-4, the J gene TRBJ2-5, with 9 bases identical to TRBD2. V was clipped by 1 base and J by 2 bases; unmatched bases: 8. The CDR3 contains 17 residues. Here the CDR3 reads CASSLDSLAGSQETQYF. CDR3 sequence (DNA): TGTGCCAGCAGTTTAGATAGTCTAGCGGGGTCACAAGAGACCCAGTACTTC.

The genes are TRBV5-1 and TRBJ2-7; D may be TRBD1 (6 bases). The CDR3 is 14 amino acids. Germline V CDR1 and CDR2: SGHRS, YFSETQ. Trimming shortened V by 2 bases and J by 4 bases, and 13 bases separated the two germline ends. Here the CDR3 reads CASSFTEGDYEQYF. CDR3 sequence (DNA): TGCGCCAGCAGCTTTACCGAGGGGGATTACGAGCAGTACTTC.

This chain links TRBV30 with TRBJ1-1, with 9 bases identical to TRBD1. The CDR3 is made up of 16 amino acids. Germline CDR1 and CDR2: GTSNPN and SVGIG (reference sequence). V lost 3 bases to trimming and J lost 5 bases; unmatched junction nucleotides: 13. CDR3 coding DNA: TGTGCCTGGAGCTGGGGTTTCCCGGGACAGGGAACTGAAGCTTTCTTT. Its protein is CAWSWGFPGQGTEAFF.

The chain carries TRBV27 and TRBJ2-7; TRBD1 is a possible D gene (5 bases). CDR1 is MNHEY, CDR2 SMNVEV, per germline (reference sequence). V lost 5 bases and J 4 bases, leaving 12 bases between the germline ends. The CDR3 totals 13 residues. CDR3 sequence: CASSPNQGYEQYF. DNA for the CDR3: TGTGCCAGCAGTCCGAATCAGGGTTACGAGCAGTACTTC.

The chain joins TRBV9 to TRBJ2-2; possibly TRBD1 or TRBD2 for D (5 bases each). The CDR3 runs to 14 residues. V lost 3 bases to trimming and J lost 4 bases, with 10 bases between them. CDR1 is SGDLS and CDR2 is YYNGEE in the germline V gene. CDR3 sequence (DNA): TGTGCCAGCAGCGCCGGGACCTTCACCGGGGAGCTGTTTTTT. Its protein product is CASSAGTFTGELFF.

J is TRBJ2-1 and V is TRBV30; D uncertain. The CDR3 has 12 amino acids. Germline lookup yields CDR1 GTSNPN and CDR2 SVGIG (reference sequence). V was trimmed by 2 bases and J by 8 bases, leaving 10 bases between them. The CDR3 here is CAWSRPPDEQFF. As DNA, the CDR3 is TGTGCCTGGAGTCGTCCGCCGGATGAGCAGTTCTTC.

The V call is TRBV15, the J call TRBJ1-2; D possibly corresponds to TRBD1 (5 bases). CDR1 LNHNV and CDR2 YYDKDF come from the germline V gene (reference sequence). V lost 5 bases to trimming and J lost 8 bases, with 15 bases between them. The CDR3 runs to 13 residues. The CDR3 spells CATSWRTGEGYTF. The CDR3 nucleotides are TGTGCCACCAGCTGGAGGACGGGGGAGGGCTACACCTTC.

The chain carries TRBV7-8 and TRBJ2-1; 8 bases are shared with TRBD2. The CDR3 spans 14 residues. CDR1 is SGHVS and CDR2 is FQNEAQ in the germline V gene. With V trimmed by 5 bases and J by 8 bases, 8 bases remained unmatched. CDR3 residues: CASSAGGLQDEQFF. CDR3 bases: TGTGCCAGCAGCGCGGGGGGCCTTCAGGATGAGCAGTTCTTC.

This chain uses TRBV12-3 or TRBV12-4 with TRBJ2-1, with TRBD1 as a possible D gene (6 bases). The CDR3 totals 16 residues. V was clipped by 0 bases and J by 7 bases, with 16 bases between them. The CDR3 loop is CASSLAGAATWNEQFF. The CDR3, as DNA: TGTGCCAGCAGTTTAGCGGGGGCAGCCACCTGGAATGAGCAGTTCTTC.

The chain couples TRBV4-1 to TRBJ1-2; D is unresolved. Trimming removed 0 bases from V and 4 bases from J, with 15 bases in between. This CDR3 has 16 amino acids. The V gene's germline CDR1 is MGHRA and CDR2 YSYEKL. CDR3 coding DNA: TGCGCCAGCAGCCAAGATAATGGCAGTTGGGGCTATGGCTACACCTTC. Amino acids: CASSQDNGSWGYGYTF.

This clonotype occurred once. The rearrangement joins TRBV5-4 to TRBJ1-2, with D perhaps matching TRBD1 (6 bases). The V end lost 4 bases, the J end lost 6 bases, and 22 bases lay between the germline ends. Germline CDR1 SGHNT, CDR2 YYREEE (reference sequence). The CDR3 extends over 16 amino acids. As DNA, the CDR3 is TGTGCCAGCAGCCCCGTCGGGGGGCTTCTATCCCATGGCTACACCTTC. Translated, it gives CASSPVGGLLSHGYTF.

The chain couples TRBV7-9 to TRBJ1-1; tentative D call: TRBD1 (5 bases). The germline V gene has CDR1 SEHNR and CDR2 FQNEAQ (reference sequence). This CDR3 spans 13 amino acids. Deletions cut 4 bases from V and 8 bases from J, with 14 bases between. CDR3 residues: CASSSPGRTEAFF. CDR3 in DNA: TGTGCCAGCAGCTCCCCGGGACGTACGGAAGCTTTCTTT.

The rearrangement uses TRBV13 and TRBJ1-2; D not resolved. V shed 8 bases and J shed 6 bases, with 16 bases lying between them. This CDR3 has 13 residues. Germline CDR1 and CDR2: PRHDT and FYEKMQ (reference sequence). The CDR3 sequence: CASLLRGDDGYTF. The CDR3 nucleotides read TGTGCCAGCCTCTTACGGGGAGATGATGGCTACACCTTC.

The chain joins TRBV28 to TRBJ2-5; TRBD2 matches 13 bases. This CDR3 comprises 15 residues. With V trimmed by 8 bases and J by 1 base, 4 bases remained unmatched. Germline V lookup: CDR1 MDHEN, CDR2 SYDVKM. CDR3 nucleotide sequence: TGTGCCAGCCGGACTAGCGGGGGAACCCAAGAGACCCAGTACTTC. This sequence encodes CASRTSGGTQETQYF.

CDR3 coding DNA: TGTGCCAGCAGGGGACAGGGCTGGATCACTGAAGCTTTCTTT. This codes for CASRGQGWITEAFF. The chain links TRBV12-3 or TRBV12-4 to TRBJ1-1; 9 positions match TRBD1. V dropped 6 bases and J dropped 4; count of bases not matched to a gene: 6. The CDR3 is 14 residues long.

This chain uses TRBV6-1 with TRBJ2-7, with D possibly TRBD2 on 5 matching bases. This CDR3 region has 12 residues. V was cut by 6 bases and J by 2 bases, with 8 bases left in between. Germline lookup yields CDR1 MNHNS and CDR2 SASEGT. CDR3 sequence (DNA): TGTGCCAGCAGGTCGAGGGCCTACGAGCAGTACTTC. Amino acid sequence: CASRSRAYEQYF.

V usage is TRBV7-9 and J usage is TRBJ2-1, with unresolved D. CDR1 and CDR2 (germline): SEHNR, FQNEAQ (reference sequence). CDR3 length: 15 amino acids. The V gene lost 2 bases and the J gene lost 6 bases, with 14 bases spanning the gap. This CDR3 reads CASSLQYLDGNEQFF. The CDR3 DNA sequence: TGTGCCAGCAGCTTACAATACCTTGATGGCAATGAGCAGTTCTTC.

The chain joins TRBV25-1 to TRBJ2-3; D is undetermined. Germline V lookup: CDR1 MGHDK, CDR2 SYGVNS. This CDR3 comprises 13 residues. Trimming removed 4 bases from V and 6 bases from J, with 11 bases in between. The CDR3 protein is CASSVGSIDTQYF. DNA for the CDR3: TGTGCCAGCAGTGTCGGTAGCATCGATACGCAGTATTTT.

This chain links TRBV27 with TRBJ2-4, with D uncertain. Germline V gene data show CDR1 as MNHEY and CDR2 as SMNVEV (reference sequence). The germline V and J ends were trimmed by 4 bases and 0 bases, with 7 bases remaining between them. This CDR3 is 14 amino acids long. Here the CDR3 reads CASSYSVAKNIQYF. CDR3 in DNA: TGTGCCAGCAGTTATTCGGTAGCCAAAAACATTCAGTACTTC.

The chain recombines TRBV11-2 with TRBJ2-1; a weak D match, TRBD2 (6 bases). The CDR3 sequence is 16 residues long. The V end lost 5 bases, the J end lost 0 bases, and 14 bases lay between the germline ends. Germline assignment: CDR1 SGHAT and CDR2 FQNNGV. CDR3 coding DNA: TGTGCCAGCAGCAAACCCGACGGGAGCTCCTACAATGAGCAGTTCTTC. This codes for CASSKPDGSSYNEQFF. The whole variable domain, filled in from reference TRBV11-2 and TRBJ2-1, reads EAGVAQSPRYKIIEKRQSVAFWCNPISGHATLYWYQQILGQGPKLLIQFQNNGVVDDSQLPKDRFSAERLKGVDSTLKIQPAKLEDSAVYLCASSKPDGSSYNEQFFGPGTRLTVL.

The rearrangement uses TRBV13 and TRBJ1-2; D is ambiguous. Germline V lookup: CDR1 PRHDT, CDR2 FYEKMQ (reference sequence). CDR3 length: 13 amino acids. V gave up 5 bases and J gave up 2 bases, with 9 bases separating them. The CDR3 region is CASSPGRNYGYTF. The CDR3 bases are TGTGCCAGCAGCCCGGGAAGGAACTATGGCTACACCTTC.

The rearrangement joins TRBV29-1 to TRBJ2-2, with D possibly being TRBD1 or TRBD2 (6 bases each). This CDR3 is built from 12 residues. The V gene lost 6 bases and the J gene lost 6 bases, with 11 bases spanning the gap. Germline CDR1 and CDR2: SQVTM and ANQGSEA. This chain's CDR3 is CSVRGGAGELFF. The CDR3 nucleotides read TGCAGCGTCAGGGGCGGGGCCGGGGAGCTGTTTTTT.

In DNA form, the CDR3 reads TGTGCCAGCAGCCCGGGGCTGGGCTACGAGCAGTACGTC. Amino acid sequence: CASSPGLGYEQYV. V usage is TRBV13 and J usage is TRBJ2-7; TRBD1 or TRBD2 may be the D gene (5 bases each). Per the germline V gene, CDR1 is PRHDT and CDR2 is FYEKMQ (reference sequence). The CDR3 spans 13 residues. Trimming cost V 5 bases and J 3 bases, with 11 bases left between them.

The V gene is TRBV29-1, the J gene TRBJ1-1; tentative D call: TRBD1 (5 bases). The germline CDR1 and CDR2 sequences are SQVTM and ANQGSEA. The CDR3 is 10 residues long. Trimming left V 5 bases short and J 6 bases short, with 7 bases between. The CDR3 nucleotides are TGCAGCGTTACGGGACCTGAAGCTTTCTTT. Encoded protein: CSVTGPEAFF.